This TCR beta chain is from a study of cytomegalovirus exposure and HLA in healthy donors. Profiled with immunoSEQ multiplex PCR; TCRdb holds only in-frame clones, not every one. Among 100,000 or so clones listed, 85% were seen once. Sequencing was carried out using PBMCs. The clonotype comes from a man between 18 and 35 years old in good health and CMV-seropositive.

CDR3 DNA sequence: TGTGCCAGCAGACCGGGAATCCTTTCAGAAAAACTGTTTTTT. Translation gives CASRPGILSEKLFF. This chain links TRBV28 with TRBJ1-4, with D unclear. CDR3 length: 14 residues. The germline gives CDR1 MDHEN, CDR2 SYDVKM. The ends were cut back, 6 bases at V and 8 bases at J, with 16 bases in the middle.